These 31 T cell receptor beta chains were all obtained from the same sample, sequenced in a study of CXCR3-negative and CXCR3-positive naive CD8 T cells. These receptors lack a known antigen. Study-level points and caveats: The study found more hydrophobic TRB CDR3s in CXCR3-positive naive cells than in CXCR3-negative naive cells.

5' RACE that incorporated UMI labels was used to prepare the TRB cDNA libraries. TCRdb reanalyzed the 5' RACE reads, giving one entry per CDR3 protein sequence and no DNA. The repertoire table contains approximately 48,000 distinct CDR3 sequences. Input material: naive CXCR3+ CD8+ T cells from blood. The subset is: CD45RO-CCR7+CD27+CD95- naive CD8+ T cells expressing CXCR3 (TNR3+). The receptors come from a human donor in good health. Some clones in this sample may be carry-over from other donors' samples.

V is TRBV12-3 or TRBV12-4 and J is TRBJ2-3; TCRdb designates TRBD1, a call that cannot be tested without DNA. The length of the CDR3 is 16 residues. CDR3 in amino acids: CASSGQRPPEFDTQYF.

The chain employs TRBV3-1 and TRBJ2-7; TCRdb outputs TRBD1, but without DNA this stays unchecked. CDR1 LGHDT and CDR2 YNNKEL come from the germline V gene (reference sequence). This CDR3 comprises 13 residues. Here the CDR3 reads CASTRTGDYEQYF.

V usage is TRBV2 and J usage is TRBJ2-2; TCRdb reports TRBD2, a call that lacks DNA to check it against. Germline V gene data show CDR1 as SNHLY and CDR2 as FYNNEI. This CDR3 spans 15 amino acids. The CDR3 region is CASSEADYGTGELFF.

The genes are TRBV27 and TRBJ2-7; TCRdb proposes TRBD1, but this gene call is untestable without DNA. This CDR3 comprises 15 residues. The germline V gene has CDR1 MNHEY and CDR2 SMNVEV (reference sequence). This CDR3 reads CASSPSGGPTYEQYF.

V usage is TRBV4-3 and J usage is TRBJ2-3. Germline CDR1 reads LGHNA; CDR2 reads YSLEER. The CDR3 is 13 residues long. CDR3 protein: CASSQGSSDTQYF.

V and J are TRBV28 and TRBJ2-7; with no DNA, the TCRdb D assignment of TRBD1 cannot be verified. Germline lookup yields CDR1 MDHEN and CDR2 SYDVKM. There are 15 residues in the CDR3. Here the CDR3 reads CASSFQDRGPYEQYF.

J is TRBJ2-5 and V is TRBV12-1; lacking DNA, the TRBD2 call made by TCRdb goes unchecked. TRBV12-1 is recorded as a pseudogene. The CDR3 consists of 13 residues. This CDR3 reads CATPGGPGETQYF.

The chain has TRBV25-1 and TRBJ2-5; TCRdb's assignment of TRBD1 cannot be checked, as there is no DNA. This CDR3 has 14 residues. Per the germline V gene, CDR1 is MGHDK and CDR2 is SYGVNS. CDR3 protein: CASAPLYGEETQYF. Full variable domain (outside the CDR3, taken from reference TRBV25-1 and TRBJ2-5): EADIYQTPRYLVIGTGKKITLECSQTMGHDKMYWYQQDPGMELHLIHYSYGVNSTEKGDLSSESTVSRIRTEHFPLTLESARPSHTSQYLCASAPLYGEETQYFGPGTRLLVL.

This chain connects TRBV7-9 to TRBJ2-1. The CDR3 covers 14 residues. Looked up from germline, CDR1 is SEHNR and CDR2 is FQNEAQ (reference sequence). The CDR3 loop reads CASSLGFSYNEQFF.

The chain joins TRBV12-3 or TRBV12-4 to TRBJ2-7. The CDR3 length is 13 residues. CDR3 loop: CTSSFGAGYEQYF.

The chain links TRBV10-3 to TRBJ2-7; TCRdb selects TRBD1, and the lack of DNA leaves this call unchecked. The CDR3 is 15 amino acids. Germline CDR1 and CDR2: ENHRY and SYGVKD. The CDR3 is CAISESGRGSYEQYF.

The V call is TRBV3-1, the J call TRBJ2-2; lacking DNA, the TRBD1 call made by TCRdb goes unchecked. This CDR3 has 19 residues. Germline V gene sequence: CDR1 LGHDT, CDR2 YNNKEL (reference sequence). The CDR3 region is CASSQDPQGTLEGAGELFF.

The chain joins TRBV20-1 to TRBJ2-5; without DNA, the TCRdb call of TRBD2 cannot be checked. The CDR3 sequence is 15 residues long. CDR1 is DFQATT, CDR2 SNEGSKA, per germline (reference sequence). The CDR3: CSARPRLAPQETQYF.

The chain uses TRBV12-3 or TRBV12-4 and TRBJ1-1. The CDR3 consists of 13 residues. CDR3 amino acids: CASSLMGNTEAFF.

The CDR3 reads CSSRDDEKLFF. The chain couples TRBV29-1 to TRBJ1-4. CDR1 and CDR2 from the germline V gene are SQVTM and ANQGSEA. This CDR3 comprises 11 residues.

V gene TRBV7-9 combines with J gene TRBJ2-7; TCRdb's D call, TRBD1, is unchecked because there is no DNA. CDR1 is SEHNR and CDR2 is FQNEAQ in the germline V gene (reference sequence). The CDR3 is 12 amino acids. Here the CDR3 reads CASSKTEYEQYF.

This chain joins TRBV11-2 and TRBJ2-3; TCRdb's D call of TRBD2 is untestable without DNA. The CDR3 covers 17 residues. Germline loops: CDR1 SGHAT, CDR2 FQNNGV. CDR3 region: CASSLELAGGVTDTQYF.

The CDR3 is CASSYPGLAGSVASYEQYF. The V and J genes are TRBV6-6 and TRBJ2-7; TCRdb reports TRBD2, a call that lacks DNA to check it against. The CDR3 is made up of 19 amino acids. Per germline, CDR1 MNHNY and CDR2 SVGAGI (reference sequence).

The genes are TRBV6-5 and TRBJ2-2; no DNA is available, so the TRBD1 call from TCRdb remains unchecked. The CDR3 has 16 residues. Germline CDR1 is MNHEY and CDR2 is SVGAGI. CDR3 amino acids: CASSYPGQGIPGELFF.

The V and J genes are TRBV28 and TRBJ1-1; the TCRdb call, TRBD1, lacks DNA for checking. The CDR3 runs to 16 residues. Looked up from germline, CDR1 is MDHEN and CDR2 is SYDVKM. The CDR3 sequence is CASSLYGAEVNTEAFF. The full variable domain, completed using reference TRBV28 and TRBJ1-1, is DVKVTQSSRYLVKRTGEKVFLECVQDMDHENMFWYRQDPGLGLRLIYFSYDVKMKEKGDIPEGYSVSREKKERFSLILESASTNQTSMYLCASSLYGAEVNTEAFFGQGTRLTVV.

The chain has TRBV28 and TRBJ2-7; checking the TCRdb D call of TRBD2 is not possible without DNA. Germline loops: CDR1 MDHEN, CDR2 SYDVKM. This CDR3 spans 15 amino acids. Here the CDR3 reads CASSRARLAGYEQYF.

This sequence joins TRBV4-1 and TRBJ2-7; TCRdb gives TRBD1 as the D gene, but with no DNA this cannot be confirmed. CDR1 is MGHRA and CDR2 is YSYEKL in the germline V gene. The CDR3 totals 15 residues. The CDR3 loop reads CASSLNDRETYEQYF.

J is TRBJ2-1 and V is TRBV4-1; TCRdb reports TRBD1, a call that lacks DNA to check it against. The CDR3 runs to 18 residues. Per the germline V gene, CDR1 is MGHRA and CDR2 is YSYEKL. CDR3 residues: CASSQDRYGDSSYNEQFF.

V and J are TRBV29-1 and TRBJ2-1. Germline V gene sequence: CDR1 SQVTM, CDR2 ANQGSEA. CDR3 length equals 14 residues. CDR3: CSVEPKSSYNEQFF.

The rearrangement joins TRBV7-9 to TRBJ2-2; TCRdb outputs TRBD2, but without DNA this stays unchecked. This CDR3 has 16 residues. CDR1 is SEHNR and CDR2 is FQNEAQ in the germline V gene (reference sequence). This chain's CDR3 is CASSPREGRDTGELFF.

J is TRBJ2-5 and V is TRBV29-1; with no DNA, the TCRdb D assignment of TRBD1 cannot be verified. Per the germline V gene, CDR1 is SQVTM and CDR2 is ANQGSEA. This CDR3 contains 13 residues. CDR3: CSVEAGGIETQYF.

The chain employs TRBV9 and TRBJ1-2; TCRdb calls TRBD1, which cannot be checked without DNA. There are 14 residues in the CDR3. Looked up from germline, CDR1 is SGDLS and CDR2 is YYNGEE. CDR3 protein: CASSGDRSNYGYTF.

The chain employs TRBV2 and TRBJ1-5; the D call from TCRdb, TRBD1, cannot be confirmed without DNA. This CDR3 region has 15 residues. From germline, CDR1 is SNHLY and CDR2 FYNNEI. CDR3 amino acids: CASHSVGQGDQPQHF.

This sequence joins TRBV10-3 and TRBJ1-2; TCRdb selects TRBD1, and the lack of DNA leaves this call unchecked. CDR1 is ENHRY, CDR2 SYGVKD, per germline. CDR3 length: 14 amino acids. The CDR3 loop is CAITAGHLNYGYTF.

The chain links TRBV10-3 to TRBJ2-2; the TCRdb call, TRBD2, lacks DNA for checking. The germline gives CDR1 ENHRY, CDR2 SYGVKD. The CDR3 extends over 14 amino acids. This CDR3 reads CAIGTSGYTGELFF.

The chain couples TRBV29-1 to TRBJ2-7. The CDR3 is made up of 13 amino acids. Per the germline V gene, CDR1 is SQVTM and CDR2 is ANQGSEA. The CDR3 is CSVEGHKPYEQYF.